The 11 T cell receptor beta chains in this list originate from one sample, sequenced in a study of T-cell memory formation after mild COVID-19. From the 5' RACE reads, TCRdb called clonotypes with MiXCR, one entry per CDR3 protein. This table has tens of thousands of distinct CDR3 sequences, approximately 25% appearing once. The sequencing input was PBMCs or a T cell subset sorted from them (not recorded which). The receptors here all came from a young man who had mild COVID-19 (a few samples of this study predate the infection). Cell type and time point are not known.

This clonotype was recorded a few times. The chain carries TRBV5-4 and TRBJ2-7; the match to TRBD1 covers 7 bases. V shed 1 base and J 3 bases; nucleotides not matched to a gene: 4. Per germline, CDR1 SGHNT and CDR2 YYREEE (reference sequence). The CDR3 spans 14 residues. CDR3 in amino acids: CASSLTGQRYEQYV. The CDR3 DNA reads as TGTGCCAGCAGCTTGACGGGACAGCGCTACGAGCAGTACGTC.

The rearrangement links TRBV19 to TRBJ2-2, with TRBD2 identical over 7 bases. The germline V gene has CDR1 LNHDA and CDR2 SQIVND (reference sequence). The CDR3 runs to 16 residues. J gave up 2 bases and V 6 bases, and 9 bases lay outside the gene matches. DNA of the CDR3: TGTGCCAGTAGAAGGGGAGCGGGGAGTAACACCGGGGAGCTGTTTTTT. Protein sequence: CASRRGAGSNTGELFF.

This clonotype was found a few times. The rearrangement joins TRBV7-8 to TRBJ1-5; D is possibly TRBD1 (5 bases). This CDR3 has 15 residues. The germline V gene has CDR1 SGHVS and CDR2 FQNEAQ. V lost 4 bases, J lost 5 bases, and 15 bases lay in between. The DNA of the CDR3 is TGTGCCAGCAGCTATATTGGGGGTCCTCATCAGCCCCAGCATTTT. This encodes CASSYIGGPHQPQHF.

The gene calls are TRBV6-2 or TRBV6-3 and TRBJ1-5; TRBD1 matches 9 bases. Germline V lookup: CDR1 MNHEY, CDR2 SVGEGT. After removal of 5 bases from V and 5 bases from J, the junction contained 7 bases not matched to a gene. The CDR3 has 15 amino acids. The CDR3 DNA is TGTGCCAGCAGTCCATCCGGGACAGGGCATCAGCCCCAGCATTTT. Translation: CASSPSGTGHQPQHF.

This clonotype was seen a few times. DNA of the CDR3: TGTGCCAGCAGCCCGAGTCGGCAGGGGGAAATTTTTGCAGATACGCAGTATTTT. As protein: CASSPSRQGEIFADTQYF. This chain links TRBV14 with TRBJ2-3; TRBD1 matches 7 bases. The V gene's germline CDR1 is SGHDN and CDR2 FVKESK. V lost 4 bases, J lost 4 bases, and 17 bases stayed unmatched. The CDR3 has 18 residues. The entire variable domain, with the rest obtained from reference TRBV14 and TRBJ2-3, is as follows: EAGVTQFPSHSVIEKGQTVTLRCDPISGHDNLYWYRRVMGKEIKFLLHFVKESKQDESGMPNNRFLAERTGGTYSTLKVQPAELEDSGVYFCASSPSRQGEIFADTQYFGPGTRLTVL.

This clonotype was found a few times. This rearrangement joins TRBV27 to TRBJ2-7; maybe TRBD1 (6 bases). The CDR3 is made up of 15 amino acids. Trimming took off 3 bases at V and 2 bases at J, with 14 bases between the two ends. Per germline, CDR1 MNHEY and CDR2 SMNVEV (reference sequence). The CDR3 bases are TGTGCCAGCAGTTTTGGCAGGGGCCTAACCTACGAGCAGTACTTC. Protein: CASSFGRGLTYEQYF.

V usage is TRBV5-5 and J usage is TRBJ1-1; D unresolved. Trimming pared 4 bases from V and 2 bases from J, leaving 12 bases between. CDR3 length: 14 residues. Per the germline V gene, CDR1 is SGHKS and CDR2 is YYEKEE (reference sequence). CDR3 region: CASSLIVINTEAFF. CDR3 sequence (DNA): TGTGCCAGCAGCCTTATAGTTATAAACACTGAAGCTTTCTTT.

In this sample, this clonotype turned up a few times. The chain uses TRBV10-3 and TRBJ2-5; D is undetermined. Germline values: CDR1 ENHRY, CDR2 SYGVKD. Deletions cut 2 bases from V and 1 base from J, with 11 bases between. The CDR3 extends over 15 amino acids. The CDR3 loop reads CAISELRNPQETQYF. DNA of the CDR3: TGTGCCATCAGTGAGCTGCGGAACCCCCAAGAGACCCAGTACTTC.

Sample share makes this clonotype medium-sized. The chain is built from TRBV29-1 and TRBJ2-1; 9 bases line up with TRBD1. Trimming removed 1 base from V and 5 bases from J; junction bases left unmatched: 6. The CDR3 runs to 15 residues. From germline, CDR1 is SQVTM and CDR2 ANQGSEA. The CDR3 DNA is TGCAGCGTTGAAGGGGGGGACAGGGAAGACAATGAGCAGTTCTTC. It translates to CSVEGGDREDNEQFF.

The chain joins TRBV4-1 to TRBJ1-1; 7 positions agree with TRBD1. Germline lookup yields CDR1 MGHRA and CDR2 YSYEKL. Trimming cost V 1 base and J 6 bases; bases outside gene matches: 8. This CDR3 comprises 15 residues. The CDR3, as DNA: TGCGCCAGCAGCCAAGTCTTGACAGGGTGGGCTGAAGCTTTCTTT. Protein sequence: CASSQVLTGWAEAFF.

The CDR3 protein is CAISEDGAPGLRYF. CDR3 sequence (DNA): TGTGCCATCAGTGAGGACGGCGCGCCAGGTCTCCGGTATTTT. This sequence joins TRBV10-3 and TRBJ2-3; D unresolved. Germline V CDR1 and CDR2: ENHRY, SYGVKD. The CDR3 contains 14 residues. Trimming cost V 2 bases and J 14 bases, with 20 bases left between them.